The present entry profiles one T cell receptor beta chain with its context. These data come from a study of shared clonotypes between healthy human individuals. This CDR3 spans 13 amino acids. Germline V gene sequence: CDR1 SNHLY, CDR2 FYNNEI. Trimming removed 6 bases from V and 4 bases from J; junction bases left unmatched: 2. TCRdb's table, derived via immunoSEQ multiplex PCR, lists solely in-frame clones and lacks some. The sample includes 2.3 million or so clones, roughly 93% of them seen just once. Sequencing was carried out using naive CD4+ T cells from PBMCs. Documented subset: CD45RA+ positively selected. This clonotype was obtained from a man in his late teens or twenties in good health. Some clones in this sample may be carry-over from other donors' samples. The chain employs TRBV2 and TRBJ1-1; 10 bases map to TRBD1. CDR3 DNA sequence: TGTGCCAGCAGGGGACAGGGGCGCACTGAAGCTTTCTTT. As protein: CASRGQGRTEAFF.